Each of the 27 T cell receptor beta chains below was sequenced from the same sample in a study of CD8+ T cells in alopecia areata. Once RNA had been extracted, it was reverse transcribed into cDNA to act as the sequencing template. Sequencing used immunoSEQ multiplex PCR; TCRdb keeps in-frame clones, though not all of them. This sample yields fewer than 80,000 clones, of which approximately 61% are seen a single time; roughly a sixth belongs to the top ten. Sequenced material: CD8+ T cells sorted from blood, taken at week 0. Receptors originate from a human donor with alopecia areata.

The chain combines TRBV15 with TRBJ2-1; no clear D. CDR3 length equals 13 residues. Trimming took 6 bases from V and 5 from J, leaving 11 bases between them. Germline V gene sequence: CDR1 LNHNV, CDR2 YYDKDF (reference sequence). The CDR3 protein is CATSPSLNNEQFF. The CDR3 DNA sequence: TGTGCCACCAGTCCGTCCCTGAACAATGAGCAGTTCTTC.

The DNA of the CDR3 is TGTGCCAGCAGCCAAGAGTTCGGAGATGGCTACACCTTC. Translation: CASSQEFGDGYTF. This chain uses TRBV14 with TRBJ1-2; D is ambiguous. This CDR3 region has 13 residues. The germline V gene has CDR1 SGHDN and CDR2 FVKESK. V dropped 0 bases and J dropped 6 bases, with 8 bases sitting between them.

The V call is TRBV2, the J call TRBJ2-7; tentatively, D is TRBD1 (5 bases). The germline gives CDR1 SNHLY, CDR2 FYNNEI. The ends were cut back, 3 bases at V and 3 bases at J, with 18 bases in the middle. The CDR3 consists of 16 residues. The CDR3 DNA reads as TGTGCCAGCAGTGAGAAGGACACCTCCTGGGGCTACGAGCAGTACTTC. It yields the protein CASSEKDTSWGYEQYF.

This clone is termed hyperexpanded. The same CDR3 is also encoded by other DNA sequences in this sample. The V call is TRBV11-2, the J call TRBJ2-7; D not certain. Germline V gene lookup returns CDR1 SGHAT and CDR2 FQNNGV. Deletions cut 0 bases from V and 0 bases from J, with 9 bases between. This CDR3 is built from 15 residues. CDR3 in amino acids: CASSLDPTFSYEQYF. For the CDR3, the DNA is TGTGCCAGCAGCTTAGATCCCACGTTCTCCTACGAGCAGTACTTC.

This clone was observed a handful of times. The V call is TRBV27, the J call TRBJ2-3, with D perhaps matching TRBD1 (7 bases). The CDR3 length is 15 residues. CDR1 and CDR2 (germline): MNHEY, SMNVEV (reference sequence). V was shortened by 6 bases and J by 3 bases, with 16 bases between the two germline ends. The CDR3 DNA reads TGTGCCAGCAGGCCAGGGGGTGGAGGGACAGATACGCAGTATTTT. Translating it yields CASRPGGGGTDTQYF.

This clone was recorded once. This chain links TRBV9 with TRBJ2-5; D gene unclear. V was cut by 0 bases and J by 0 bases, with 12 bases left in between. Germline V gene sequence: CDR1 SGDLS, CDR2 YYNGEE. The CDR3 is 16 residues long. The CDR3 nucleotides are TGTGCCAGCAGCGTAGGGGTTCAGGAGTACCAAGAGACCCAGTACTTC. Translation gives CASSVGVQEYQETQYF.

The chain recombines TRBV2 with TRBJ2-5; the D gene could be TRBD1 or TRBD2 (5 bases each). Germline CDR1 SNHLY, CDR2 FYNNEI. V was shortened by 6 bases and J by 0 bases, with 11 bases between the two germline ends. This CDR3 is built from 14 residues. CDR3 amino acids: CASRREGDQETQYF. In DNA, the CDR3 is TGTGCCAGCAGGAGGGAAGGGGACCAAGAGACCCAGTACTTC.

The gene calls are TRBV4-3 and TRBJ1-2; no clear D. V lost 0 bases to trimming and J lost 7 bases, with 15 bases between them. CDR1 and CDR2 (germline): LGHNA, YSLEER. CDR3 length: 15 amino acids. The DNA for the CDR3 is TGCGCCAGCAGCCAAGATCGGGGAGGACCGGGTGGCTACACCTTC. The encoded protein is CASSQDRGGPGGYTF.

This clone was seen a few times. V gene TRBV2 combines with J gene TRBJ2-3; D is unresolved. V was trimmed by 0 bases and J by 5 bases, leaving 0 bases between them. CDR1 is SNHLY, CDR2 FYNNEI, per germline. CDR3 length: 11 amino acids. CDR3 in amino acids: CASSEADTQYF. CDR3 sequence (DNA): TGTGCCAGCAGTGAAGCAGATACGCAGTATTTT.

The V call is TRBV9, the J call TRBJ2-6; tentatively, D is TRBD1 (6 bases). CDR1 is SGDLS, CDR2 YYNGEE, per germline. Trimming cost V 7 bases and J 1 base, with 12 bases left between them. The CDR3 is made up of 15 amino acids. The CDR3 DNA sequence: TGTGCCAGCGGGCGACAGGCGTCTGGGGCCAACGTCCTGACTTTC. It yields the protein CASGRQASGANVLTF.

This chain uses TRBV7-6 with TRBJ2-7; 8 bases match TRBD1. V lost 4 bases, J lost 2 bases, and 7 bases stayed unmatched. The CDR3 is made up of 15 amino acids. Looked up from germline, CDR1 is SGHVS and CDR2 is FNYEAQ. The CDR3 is CASSSSRDRPYEQYF. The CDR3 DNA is TGTGCCAGCAGCTCTTCCCGGGACAGGCCCTACGAGCAGTACTTC. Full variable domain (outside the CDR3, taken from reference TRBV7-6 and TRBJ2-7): GAGVSQSPRYKVTKRGQDVALRCDPISGHVSLYWYRQALGQGPEFLTYFNYEAQQDKSGLPNDRFSAERPEGSISTLTIQRTEQRDSAMYRCASSSSRDRPYEQYFGPGTRLTVT.

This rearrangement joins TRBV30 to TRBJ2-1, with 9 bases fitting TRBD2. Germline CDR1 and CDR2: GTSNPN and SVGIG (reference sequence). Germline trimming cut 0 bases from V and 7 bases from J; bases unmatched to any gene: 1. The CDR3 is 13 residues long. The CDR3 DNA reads TGTGCCTGGAGTGTAACTAGCGGGAATGAGCAGTTCTTC. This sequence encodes CAWSVTSGNEQFF.

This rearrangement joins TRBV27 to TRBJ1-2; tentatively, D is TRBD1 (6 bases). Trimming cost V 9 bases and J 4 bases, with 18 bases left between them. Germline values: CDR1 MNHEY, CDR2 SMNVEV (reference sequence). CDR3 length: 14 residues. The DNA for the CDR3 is TGTGCCAGTAAGACGATCCAGGGGACCTATGGCTACACCTTC. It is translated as CASKTIQGTYGYTF.

CDR3 sequence: CASSRVRGSYGYTF. For the CDR3, the DNA is TGCGCCAGCAGCCGGGTGAGAGGATCCTATGGCTACACCTTC. The V call is TRBV5-1, the J call TRBJ1-2; D gene ambiguous. V was clipped by 4 bases and J by 4 bases, with 14 bases between them. The CDR3 has 14 amino acids. Germline V CDR1 and CDR2: SGHRS, YFSETQ. Full variable domain (rest looked up from reference TRBV5-1 and TRBJ1-2): KAGVTQTPRYLIKTRGQQVTLSCSPISGHRSVSWYQQTPGQGLQFLFEYFSETQRNKGNFPGRFSGRQFSNSRSEMNVSTLELGDSALYLCASSRVRGSYGYTFGSGTRLTVV.

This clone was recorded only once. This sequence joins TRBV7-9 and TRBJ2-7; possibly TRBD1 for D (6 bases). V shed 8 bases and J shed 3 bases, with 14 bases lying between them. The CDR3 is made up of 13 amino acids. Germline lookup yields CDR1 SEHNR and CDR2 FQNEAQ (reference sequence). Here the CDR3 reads CASRADRFYEQYF. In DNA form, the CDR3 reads TGTGCCAGCCGGGCAGACAGGTTCTACGAGCAGTACTTC. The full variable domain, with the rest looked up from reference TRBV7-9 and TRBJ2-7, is DTGVSQNPRHKITKRGQNVTFRCDPISEHNRLYWYRQTLGQGPEFLTYFQNEAQLEKSRLLSDRFSAERPKGSFSTLEIQRTEQGDSAMYLCASRADRFYEQYFGPGTRLTVT.

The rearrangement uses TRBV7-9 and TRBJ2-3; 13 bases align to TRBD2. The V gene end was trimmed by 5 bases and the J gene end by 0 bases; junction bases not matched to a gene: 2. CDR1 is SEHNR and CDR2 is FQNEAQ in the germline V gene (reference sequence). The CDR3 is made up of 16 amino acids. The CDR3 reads CASSGTSGTSTDTQYF. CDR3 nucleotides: TGTGCCAGCAGCGGGACTAGCGGGACTAGCACAGATACGCAGTATTTT.

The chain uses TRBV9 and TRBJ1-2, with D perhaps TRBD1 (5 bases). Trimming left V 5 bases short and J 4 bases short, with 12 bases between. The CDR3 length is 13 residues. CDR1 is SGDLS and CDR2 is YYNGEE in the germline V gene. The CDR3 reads CASSADRSYGYTF. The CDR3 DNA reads TGTGCCAGCAGTGCCGACAGATCCTATGGCTACACCTTC. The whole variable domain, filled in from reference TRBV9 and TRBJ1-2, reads DSGVTQTPKHLITATGQRVTLRCSPRSGDLSVYWYQQSLDQGLQFLIQYYNGEERAKGNILERFSAQQFPDLHSELNLSSLELGDSALYFCASSADRSYGYTFGSGTRLTVV.

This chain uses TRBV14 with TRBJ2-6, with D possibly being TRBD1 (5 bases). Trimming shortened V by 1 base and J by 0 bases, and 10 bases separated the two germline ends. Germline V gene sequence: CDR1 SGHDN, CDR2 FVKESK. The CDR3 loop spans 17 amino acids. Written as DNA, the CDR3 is TGTGCCAGCAGCCAAGGAGACAGCAGCTCTGGGGCCAACGTCCTGACTTTC. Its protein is CASSQGDSSSGANVLTF.

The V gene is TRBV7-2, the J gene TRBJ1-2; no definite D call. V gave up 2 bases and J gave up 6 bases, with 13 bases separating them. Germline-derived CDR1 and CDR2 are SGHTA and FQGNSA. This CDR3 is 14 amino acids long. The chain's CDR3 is CASSLPEFNNGYTF. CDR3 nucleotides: TGTGCCAGCAGCTTACCAGAATTCAATAATGGCTACACCTTC.

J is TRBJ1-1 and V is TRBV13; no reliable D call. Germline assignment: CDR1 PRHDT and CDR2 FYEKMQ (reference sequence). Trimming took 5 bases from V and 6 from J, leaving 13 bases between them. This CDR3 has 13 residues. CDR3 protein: CASSPGAGAEAFF. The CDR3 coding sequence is TGTGCCAGCAGCCCAGGAGCGGGCGCTGAAGCTTTCTTT.

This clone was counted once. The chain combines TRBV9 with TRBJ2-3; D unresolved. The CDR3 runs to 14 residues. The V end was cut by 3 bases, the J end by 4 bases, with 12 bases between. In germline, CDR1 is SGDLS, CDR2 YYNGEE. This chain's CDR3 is CASSAPGGADTQYF. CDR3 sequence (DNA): TGTGCCAGCAGCGCTCCTGGTGGCGCAGATACGCAGTATTTT.

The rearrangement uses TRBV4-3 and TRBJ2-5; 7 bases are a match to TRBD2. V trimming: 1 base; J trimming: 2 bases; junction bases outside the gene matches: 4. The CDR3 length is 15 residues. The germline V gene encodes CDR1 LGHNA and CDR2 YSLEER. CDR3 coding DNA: TGCGCCAGCAGCCAAGTGGCTAGCGGACAAGAGACCCAGTACTTC. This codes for CASSQVASGQETQYF.

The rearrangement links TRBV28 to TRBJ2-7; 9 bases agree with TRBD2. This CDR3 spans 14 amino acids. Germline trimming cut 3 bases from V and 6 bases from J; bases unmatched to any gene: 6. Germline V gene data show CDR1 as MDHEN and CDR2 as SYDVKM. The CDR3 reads CASSFRLAGSEQYF. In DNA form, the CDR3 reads TGTGCCAGCAGTTTCCGGCTAGCGGGAAGCGAGCAGTACTTC.

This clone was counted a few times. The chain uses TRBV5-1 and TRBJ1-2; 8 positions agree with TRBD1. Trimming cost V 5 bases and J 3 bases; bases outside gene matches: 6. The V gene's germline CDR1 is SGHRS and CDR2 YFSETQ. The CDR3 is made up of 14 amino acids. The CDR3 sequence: CASRESDRDYGYTF. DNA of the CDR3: TGCGCCAGCAGAGAATCGGACAGGGACTATGGCTACACCTTC.

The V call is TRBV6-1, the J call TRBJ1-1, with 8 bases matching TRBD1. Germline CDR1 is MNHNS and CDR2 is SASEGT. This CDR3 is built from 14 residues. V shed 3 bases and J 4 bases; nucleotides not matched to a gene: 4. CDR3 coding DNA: TGTGCCAGCAGTGATGAGGGGACAGGCACTGAAGCTTTCTTT. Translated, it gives CASSDEGTGTEAFF.

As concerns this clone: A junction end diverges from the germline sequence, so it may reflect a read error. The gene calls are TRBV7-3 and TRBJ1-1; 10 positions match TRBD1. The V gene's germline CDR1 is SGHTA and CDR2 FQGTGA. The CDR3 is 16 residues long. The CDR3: CASSQEFGDRGYEAFF. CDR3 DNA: TGCGCCAGCAGCCAAGAATTTGGGGACAGGGGTTATGAAGCTTTCTTT.

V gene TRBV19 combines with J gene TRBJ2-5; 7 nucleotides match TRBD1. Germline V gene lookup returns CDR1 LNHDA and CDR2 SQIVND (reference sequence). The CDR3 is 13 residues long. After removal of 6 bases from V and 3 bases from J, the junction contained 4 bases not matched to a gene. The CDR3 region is CASRGQEEETQYF. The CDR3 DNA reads TGTGCCAGTAGAGGACAGGAGGAAGAGACCCAGTACTTC.